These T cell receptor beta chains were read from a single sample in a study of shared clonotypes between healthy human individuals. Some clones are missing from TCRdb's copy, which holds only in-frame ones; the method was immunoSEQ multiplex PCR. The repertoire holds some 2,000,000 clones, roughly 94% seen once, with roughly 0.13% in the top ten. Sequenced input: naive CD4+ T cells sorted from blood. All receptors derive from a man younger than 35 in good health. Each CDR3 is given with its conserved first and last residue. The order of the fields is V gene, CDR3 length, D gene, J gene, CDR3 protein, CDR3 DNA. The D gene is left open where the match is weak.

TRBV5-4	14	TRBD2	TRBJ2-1	CASSSGLLYNEQFF	TGTGCCAGCAGCTCGGGACTACTCTACAATGAGCAGTTCTTC
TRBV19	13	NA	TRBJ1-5	CASSPGTNQPQHF	TGTGCCAGTAGTCCAGGGACCAATCAGCCCCAGCATTTT
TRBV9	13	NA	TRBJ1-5	CASSVGGYQPQHF	TGTGCCAGCAGCGTAGGCGGATATCAGCCCCAGCATTTT
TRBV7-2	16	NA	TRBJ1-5	CASSPNARSSNQPQHF	TGTGCCAGCAGCCCCAATGCCCGGTCTAGCAATCAGCCCCAGCATTTT
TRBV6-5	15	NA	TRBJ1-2	CASRDETGSNYGYTF	TGTGCCAGCAGAGACGAGACAGGTTCTAACTATGGCTACACCTTC
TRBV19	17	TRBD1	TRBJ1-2	CASSVAPGQGAIYGYTF	TGTGCCAGTAGTGTGGCCCCGGGACAGGGGGCGATCTATGGCTACACCTTC
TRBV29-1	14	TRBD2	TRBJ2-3	CSARSAGNTDTQYF	TGCAGCGCCAGGTCAGCGGGGAACACAGATACGCAGTATTTT
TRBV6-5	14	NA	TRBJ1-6	CASSYGVNNSPLHF	TGTGCCAGCAGTTACGGAGTCAATAATTCACCCCTCCACTTT
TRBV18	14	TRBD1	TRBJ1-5	CASSTGTGYQPQHF	TGTGCCAGCTCAACCGGGACAGGGTATCAGCCCCAGCATTTT
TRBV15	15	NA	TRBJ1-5	CATSMALGIGAPQHF	TGTGCCACCAGCATGGCTCTGGGCATTGGGGCGCCCCAGCATTTT
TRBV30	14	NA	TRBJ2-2	CAWSAYRNTGELFF	TGTGCCTGGAGTGCCTACAGGAACACCGGGGAGCTGTTTTTT
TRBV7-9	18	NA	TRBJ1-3	CASSFREGIRHSGNTIYF	TGTGCCAGCAGCTTCCGGGAGGGTATCAGGCACTCTGGAAACACCATATATTTT
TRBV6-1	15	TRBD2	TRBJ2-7	CASDRGTSGTYEQYF	TGTGCCAGCGATAGGGGGACTAGCGGGACCTACGAGCAGTACTTC
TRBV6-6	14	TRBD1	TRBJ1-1	CASSWVDRGTEAFF	TGTGCCAGCAGTTGGGTCGACAGGGGCACTGAAGCTTTCTTT
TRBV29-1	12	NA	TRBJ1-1	CSVLPENTEAFF	TGCAGCGTTCTCCCAGAAAACACTGAAGCTTTCTTT
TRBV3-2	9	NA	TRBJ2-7	CASGLRPNF	TGTGCCAGCGGGTTGCGTCCAAACTTC
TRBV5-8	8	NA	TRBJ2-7	CASSFSYF	TGTGCCAGCAGCTTCTCGTACTTC
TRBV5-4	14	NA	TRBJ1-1	CASSAKDRGTEAFF	TGTGCCAGCAGCGCCAAGGACAGAGGCACTGAAGCTTTCTTT
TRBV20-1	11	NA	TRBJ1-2	CSASPQAGYTF	TGCAGTGCTAGCCCCCAGGCCGGCTACACCTTC
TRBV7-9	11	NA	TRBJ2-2	CASSETGELFF	TGTGCCAGCAGCGAAACCGGGGAGCTGTTTTTT
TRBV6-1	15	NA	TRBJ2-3	CASSRSGTSADTQYF	TGTGCCAGCAGTAGATCCGGGACTTCGGCAGATACGCAGTATTTT